This entry lists 10 T cell receptor beta chains sequenced from one sample in a study of CD8 T cells in Susac syndrome. Reverse transcription of about 0.45 to 1 ug RNA was performed with random hexamers. TCRdb reanalysed the immunoSEQ multiplex PCR reads using MiXCR and keeps one entry per CDR3 protein. This sample has 100,000 to 150,000 distinct CDR3 sequences, with around 95% found just once. The source material was CD4+ T cells from PBMCs. The receptors derive from a human donor in good health.

The rearrangement uses TRBV13 and TRBJ2-5, with TRBD2 matching over 8 bases. After removal of 6 bases from V and 4 bases from J, the junction contained 10 bases not matched to a gene. Looked up from germline, CDR1 is PRHDT and CDR2 is FYEKMQ (reference sequence). This CDR3 comprises 15 residues. In nucleotides, the CDR3 is TGTGCCAGCAGACGTAGCGGGACCGGAGGAGAGACCCAGTACTTC. Its translation: CASRRSGTGGETQYF.

The chain has TRBV6-1 and TRBJ1-5, with TRBD1 as a possible D gene (6 bases). The germline V gene has CDR1 MNHNS and CDR2 SASEGT. This CDR3 contains 15 residues. Trimming took 2 bases from V and 3 from J, leaving 11 bases between them. CDR3 nucleotide sequence: TGTGCCAGCAGTGAACTCGGACAGTACAATCAGCCCCAGCATTTT. Its translation is CASSELGQYNQPQHF.

V and J are TRBV23-1 and TRBJ2-4; D is unresolved. TRBV23-1 has ORF status, its function being uncertain. The length of the CDR3 is 14 residues. Trimming pared 1 base from V and 2 bases from J, leaving 6 bases between. The CDR3 reads CASSQYSPKNIQYF. CDR3 nucleotide sequence: TGCGCCAGCAGTCAATACAGCCCCAAAAACATTCAGTACTTC.

The chain links TRBV30 to TRBJ1-1; 7 positions agree with TRBD1. The CDR3 is 15 amino acids. With 2 bases clipped from V and 5 bases from J, the junction kept 11 bases outside the gene matches. Germline-derived CDR1 and CDR2 are GTSNPN and SVGIG (reference sequence). Here the CDR3 reads CAWSYPDREYTEAFF. The DNA for the CDR3 is TGTGCCTGGAGTTACCCTGACAGGGAGTATACTGAAGCTTTCTTT.

This clonotype occurred once. The chain links TRBV3-1 to TRBJ2-5, with 8 bases fitting TRBD2. The CDR3 covers 14 residues. V gave up 1 base and J gave up 4 bases; unmatched junction bases: 2. Germline values: CDR1 LGHDT, CDR2 YNNKEL (reference sequence). The CDR3 protein is CASSQASGPETQYF. CDR3 nucleotides: TGTGCCAGCAGCCAAGCTAGCGGGCCAGAGACCCAGTACTTC.

This chain uses TRBV6-1 with TRBJ2-6; TRBD1 is a possible D gene (5 bases). Germline V gives CDR1 MNHNS, CDR2 SASEGT. CDR3 length: 19 residues. The V and J ends lost 8 bases and 0 bases respectively, with 23 bases between them. CDR3 nucleotide sequence: TGTGCCAGCTCCCTTATCTCCCGGCAGGGTTACTCTGGGGCCAACGTCCTGACTTTC. Its protein is CASSLISRQGYSGANVLTF.

The rearrangement uses TRBV20-1 and TRBJ2-5; TRBD2 agrees at 11 bases. CDR1 is DFQATT and CDR2 is SNEGSKA in the germline V gene (reference sequence). The CDR3 covers 15 residues. The junction had 8 bases not matched to a gene; V was cut back by 3 bases and J by 5 bases. As DNA, the CDR3 is TGCAGTGCTAGCTCTAGCGGGAGGCCGGAGGAGACCCAGTACTTC. Amino acids: CSASSSGRPEETQYF.

The chain combines TRBV3-1 with TRBJ1-1; D remains unclear. Germline CDR1 and CDR2: LGHDT and YNNKEL (reference sequence). This CDR3 is 12 amino acids long. V gave up 3 bases and J gave up 6 bases, with 8 bases separating them. In DNA, the CDR3 is TGTGCCAGCAGCCACGGGGTTTCTGAAGCTTTCTTT. Residues: CASSHGVSEAFF.

The gene calls are TRBV29-1 and TRBJ2-1; D unclear. Per germline, CDR1 SQVTM and CDR2 ANQGSEA. V dropped 7 bases and J dropped 1 base, with 2 bases sitting between them. This CDR3 region has 10 residues. The CDR3 spells CSGSYNEQFF. The CDR3 bases are TGCAGCGGGTCCTACAATGAGCAGTTCTTC.

The V call is TRBV29-1, the J call TRBJ2-2, with TRBD2 matching 11 bases. Germline assignment: CDR1 SQVTM and CDR2 ANQGSEA. The ends lost 6 bases at V and 4 bases at J; junction bases unmatched: 4. CDR3 size: 14 residues. The CDR3 loop reads CSVLLAGGTGELFF. The CDR3 coding sequence is TGCAGCGTGCTCCTAGCGGGAGGCACCGGGGAGCTGTTTTTT.